Following are 2 T cell receptor beta chains from one sample sequenced in a study of cytomegalovirus exposure and HLA in healthy donors (dated by TCRdb to the late 2010s). To prepare the library, the immunoSEQ multiplex PCR assay was applied. The multiplex PCR relied on a mix of 60 forward primers for TCR Vbeta segments and 13 reverse primers for TCR Jbeta segments. Not all clones reach the TCRdb copy of this immuneACCESS table, which keeps in-frame sequences only. Checked studies attribute under half of the gap to unresolved V genes and leave the rest unexplained. For this sample the table gives about 180,000 clones, of which 77% were detected only once. More than 1.4% of the sample is taken by the ten largest. Sample: PBMCs. These receptors originate from a man younger than 35 in good health and CMV-seronegative.

This chain joins TRBV11-2 and TRBJ2-7; 7 bases align to TRBD2. Per germline, CDR1 SGHAT and CDR2 FQNNGV. The CDR3 runs to 16 residues. The trim removed 0 bases at V and 1 base at J, leaving 6 bases unmatched. CDR3 sequence: CASSLDGREPSYEQYF. The CDR3 DNA reads as TGTGCCAGCAGCTTAGATGGGAGGGAGCCGTCCTACGAGCAGTACTTC.

The V gene is TRBV5-1, the J gene TRBJ2-7; perhaps TRBD2 as D (5 bases). Germline V gene sequence: CDR1 SGHRS, CDR2 YFSETQ. V was pared by 4 bases and J by 6 bases, with 11 bases between. This CDR3 region has 12 residues. This CDR3 reads CASSTGILEQYF. Here the CDR3 DNA reads TGCGCCAGCAGCACGGGAATCCTCGAGCAGTACTTC.